This paragraph covers one T cell receptor beta chain sequence. Its antigen remains undetermined. It has no much larger one-base neighbor in the sample; base qualities were not kept. At one collaborating source in Seattle, patients were enrolled during active infection and were followed longitudinally through the course of disease. Collaborating institutions collected whole blood in K2EDTA tubes following their own protocols. For TCRbeta analysis, collaborators shipped samples in one of three forms: frozen whole blood, isolated PBMCs, or DNA extracted from either of those sample types. These data are taken from a study of blood T cell repertoires in COVID-19 (dated by TCRdb to 2019 to 2021). Broadly, across the study: Collaborator samples came from the United States, Italy and Spain and covered acute and convalescent phases of COVID-19. Subjects who had been exposed to COVID-19, were actively infected with it, or had recovered from it provided the deeply sampled blood TCRbeta repertoires that made up the dataset. HLA class I and class II types, where available, came from metadata supplied by the sample provider rather than from assay-based typing. The repertoires were released in a freely available public database intended as a resource for research on the immune response to SARS-CoV-2. The sample metadata nearly always contained a de-identified subject ID, COVID-19 status, age in years and sex. The samples were drawn from two sources: the first 160 participants of the ongoing ImmuneRACE study, and about 1,300 subjects contributed by 6 global collaborators. The prospective study material was composed of cDNA or gDNA derived from T cells, B-cell-depleted T cells, or PBMCs. On the study overall, not on this receptor specifically: The quantity of clinical and demographic metadata differed by source and by participant and was supplied without curation.

The immunoSEQ Assay, a bias-controlled multiplex PCR, was used to amplify TCRbeta CDR3 regions from genomic DNA. For the original study's pipeline: The number of nucleated cells in each sample was estimated from the amplification of reference gene primers within the assay. To quantify the absolute abundance of each unique TCRbeta CDR3 rearrangement, sequence reads were collapsed and filtered. For each sample, productive Simpson clonality was calculated as the square root of Simpson's diversity index across productive rearrangements. Entries here come from immuneACCESS through TCRdb and include only in-frame sequences with V and J called. Some clones fail to appear in such tables; in the studies checked, an unresolved V gene covers under half of the shortfall, and the cause of the remainder is unknown. V, J and clone size were drawn from that table, and D and trimming were deduced from the DNA. The sample table contains some 120,000 clones; only one count was recorded for about 92% of them. 4.6% of the sample lies in the top ten.

Sequences were obtained from peripheral blood. This clonotype was obtained from a man in his 60s with COVID-19, enrolled during active disease.

The DNA reads TGTGCCTCCGACGAGGGATGGGATCAGCCCCAGCATTTT. This sequence encodes CASDEGWDQPQHF. The receptor chain draws on TRBV2 and TRBJ1-5, with the D gene not confidently named. V gives up 11 bases and J gives up 5 bases, and the segment between their germline ends measures 16 bases. The CDR3, cysteine through phenylalanine, is 13 amino acids long. Of the read, only the CDR3 DNA is kept; its 39 bases are in frame from base 1. From the germline V gene, CDR1 is SNHLY and CDR2 is FYNNEI.